This T cell receptor (beta chain) is drawn from a study of shared clonotypes between healthy human individuals. Study observations and caveats: Clonotype sharing among donors, it was expected, would be affected by sequencing depth.

As handled by the study authors: ImmunoSEQ junction-only sequences lacked quality scores, so their filtering differed. Produced via immunoSEQ multiplex PCR; TCRdb's table is partial and in-frame only. That table is the source of V, J and clone size, and D and trimming were worked out from the DNA. Seen here are about 2 million clones, approximately 94% observed once, and the top ten hold less than 1.5%. Notes on this clone: As yet, its antigen is unknown.

The CDR3 has 12 residues. V was shortened by 9 bases and J by 4 bases, with 9 bases between the two germline ends. Germline CDR1 ENHRY, CDR2 SYGVKD. Naive CD8 isolation took CD45RO-negative cells positively selected for CCR7 and excluded terminally differentiated effector memory CD45RA+ cells. Study donors comprised healthy, HIV-negative adults devoid of recent acute infection or vaccination. The specimen was naive CD8+ T cells sorted from blood. This TCR was sampled from a man aged 18 to 29 in good health. The genes are TRBV10-3 and TRBJ2-2; D unclear. In DNA form, the CDR3 reads TGTGCCATGGAGTCACCCACCGGGGAGCTGTTTTTT. It yields the protein CAMESPTGELFF.